This T cell receptor (beta chain) is from a study of shared clonotypes between healthy human individuals. Everyone who donated was a Caucasian adult who lived in Nashville, Tennessee. Findings of the study overall: Clonotypes not shared had lower generation probabilities than those common to all four donors.

TCRdb's table, derived via immunoSEQ multiplex PCR, lists solely in-frame clones and lacks some. This table holds more than 1 million clones, around 82% found once. Germline-derived CDR1 and CDR2 are SGHTA and FQGTGA. Trimming took off 1 base at V and 6 bases at J, with 3 bases between the two ends. The CDR3 consists of 12 residues. Concerning this clone itself: The antigen is unknown.

Sequences were obtained from memory CD4+ T cells from PBMCs. As to subset: CD45RA-negative fraction. The chain links TRBV7-3 to TRBJ2-2; the D is unclear. This sequence originates from a man in his late teens or twenties in good health. Some clones in this sample may be carry-over from other donors' samples. CDR3 coding DNA: TGTGCCAGCAGCTTAAGCGCCGGGGAGCTGTTTTTT. Amino acid sequence: CASSLSAGELFF.